A single TCR beta chain is shown here with its context. The time point denotes: peripheral blood 6 weeks after treatment start. All patients handed over anywhere from 1 to 8 samples, pretreatment and on-treatment. CDR3 length: 19 amino acids. Trimming took 3 bases from V and 6 from J; bases not matched to a gene: 19. CDR1 and CDR2 from the germline V gene are MNHNS and SASEGT. The data belong to a study of PD-L1 blockade in urothelial cancer. As for the study in general: Analyses used blood from 3 weeks (second dose) and 6 weeks after treatment start.

The data were produced by immunoSEQ multiplex PCR, yet TCRdb's version contains in-frame clones alone and is incomplete. The table has roughly 25,000 clones, 82% seen once. The receptor was derived from a man aged 65 to 79 with urothelial cancer. The specimen was PBMCs, collected around atezolizumab (anti-PD-L1) treatment. This chain joins TRBV6-1 and TRBJ1-5; 8 nucleotides agree with TRBD1. The CDR3 loop is CASSELWDRLRLSRQPQHF. The CDR3, as DNA: TGTGCCAGCAGTGAGCTATGGGACAGGCTTCGTTTGTCCCGTCAGCCCCAGCATTTT.